This entry is about one T cell receptor beta chain. This specimen comes from a study of T cells after somatic rescue of genetic block. Assay: immunoSEQ multiplex PCR; the TCRdb copy retains only in-frame clones and omits some. The table records approximately 110,000 clones, about 89% of them present only once. The receptor's source is a woman younger than 30. The material sequenced was peripheral blood mononuclear cells (PBMCs).

CDR3 amino acids: CASSRSRDSETEAFF. In DNA form, the CDR3 reads TGTGCCAGCTCACGCAGCCGGGACTCCGAGACTGAAGCTTTCTTT. The genes are TRBV18 and TRBJ1-1; D may be TRBD1 (5 bases). This CDR3 spans 15 amino acids. Per the germline V gene, CDR1 is KGHSH and CDR2 is LQKENI. The germline V and J ends were trimmed by 4 bases and 5 bases, with 17 bases remaining between them.